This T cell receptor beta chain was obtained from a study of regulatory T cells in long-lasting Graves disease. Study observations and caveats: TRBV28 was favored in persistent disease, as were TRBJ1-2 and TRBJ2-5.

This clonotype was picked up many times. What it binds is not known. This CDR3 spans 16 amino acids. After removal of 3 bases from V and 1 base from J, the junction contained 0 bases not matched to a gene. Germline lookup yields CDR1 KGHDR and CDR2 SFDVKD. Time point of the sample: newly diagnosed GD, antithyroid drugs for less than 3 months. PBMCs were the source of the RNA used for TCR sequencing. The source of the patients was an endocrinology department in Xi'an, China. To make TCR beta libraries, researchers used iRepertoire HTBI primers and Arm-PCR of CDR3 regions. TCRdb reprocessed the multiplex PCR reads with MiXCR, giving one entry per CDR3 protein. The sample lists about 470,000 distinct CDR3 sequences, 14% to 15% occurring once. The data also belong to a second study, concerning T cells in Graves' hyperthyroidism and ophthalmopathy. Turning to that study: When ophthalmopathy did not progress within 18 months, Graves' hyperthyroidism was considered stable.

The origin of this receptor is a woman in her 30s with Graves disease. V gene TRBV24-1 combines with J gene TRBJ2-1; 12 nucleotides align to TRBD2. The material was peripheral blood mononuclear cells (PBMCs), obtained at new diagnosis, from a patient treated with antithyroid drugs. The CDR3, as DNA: TGTGCCACCAGTGATCTAGCGGGAGGGTCCTACAATGAGCAGTTCTTC. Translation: CATSDLAGGSYNEQFF.